The clone carrying this TCR beta chain has just one count. Produced via immunoSEQ multiplex PCR; TCRdb's table is partial and in-frame only. The data show 98,000 or so clones, 88% seen once. The data were obtained in a study of control samples from healthy donors and cancer patients. Material for sequencing was blood. The clonotype comes from a woman aged 70-85 years in good health.

CDR3 protein: CASSLVQLGPTGELFF. In nucleotides, the CDR3 is TGTGCCAGCAGCTTAGTACAACTAGGCCCGACCGGGGAGCTGTTTTTT. This rearrangement joins TRBV7-6 to TRBJ2-2; maybe TRBD2 (5 bases). CDR1 is SGHVS and CDR2 is FNYEAQ in the germline V gene. The CDR3 is 16 amino acids. The V end lost 1 base, the J end lost 5 bases, and 14 bases lay between the germline ends. Full variable domain (remainder filled in from reference TRBV7-6 and TRBJ2-2): GAGVSQSPRYKVTKRGQDVALRCDPISGHVSLYWYRQALGQGPEFLTYFNYEAQQDKSGLPNDRFSAERPEGSISTLTIQRTEQRDSAMYRCASSLVQLGPTGELFFGEGSRLTVL.